This T cell receptor (beta chain) was captured in a study of blood T cell repertoires in COVID-19. In the study's own analysis: By means of reference gene primer amplification, nucleated cell counts were estimated. The repertoire was sequenced with immunoSEQ multiplex PCR; TCRdb's copy has only in-frame clones and lacks some. From that table come the V and J calls and clone size; the DNA was used to work out D and trimming. The sample carries approximately 310,000 clones, 80% to 90% recorded once. The germline V gene encodes CDR1 MNHEY and CDR2 SVGAGI. This CDR3 is 13 amino acids long. V dropped 0 bases and J dropped 9 bases, with 8 bases sitting between them.

The sample was peripheral blood. This clonotype was sampled from a man aged 50 to 59 with active or convalescent COVID-19. V and J are TRBV6-5 and TRBJ2-2; no clear D gene. CDR3 amino acids: CASSYSGGRELFF. In nucleotides, the CDR3 is TGTGCCAGCAGTTACTCGGGTGGGCGGGAGCTGTTTTTT.